One and the same sample provided the 16 T cell receptor beta chains below, sequenced in a study of blood T cell repertoires in COVID-19. Assay used: immunoSEQ multiplex PCR; TCRdb lists only in-frame clones, some missing. The data show some 350,000 clones, around 90% seen once. Sample: peripheral blood. These receptor sequences come from a woman aged 18-35 years who had recovered from COVID-19.

This chain links TRBV21-1 with TRBJ2-1; TRBD1 reflects the table's D call only, with no check against the DNA. TRBV21-1 is assigned pseudogene status. The length of the CDR3 is 15 residues. The CDR3 loop is CASSRDRGWYNEQFF. DNA for the CDR3: TGTGCCAGCAGCAGGGACAGGGGCTGGTACAATGAGCAGTTCTTC.

In this sample, this clone turned up many times. CDR3 loop: CAWNKQGRPEAFF. The CDR3 nucleotides read TGTGCCTGGAACAAACAGGGTAGGCCTGAAGCTTTCTTT. J is TRBJ1-1 and V is TRBV30, with TRBD1 as a possible D gene (6 bases). The CDR3 is made up of 13 amino acids. The germline V and J ends were trimmed by 4 bases and 6 bases, with 15 bases remaining between them. The germline V gene has CDR1 GTSNPN and CDR2 SVGIG (reference sequence).

The chain employs TRBV6-1 and TRBJ2-1, with D perhaps TRBD1 (5 bases). V lost 3 bases to trimming and J lost 2 bases, with 11 bases between them. This CDR3 is built from 15 residues. Germline V gene data show CDR1 as MNHNS and CDR2 as SASEGT. Here the CDR3 DNA reads TGTGCCAGCAGTGATTTCGCAGGGCCCTACAATGAGCAGTTCTTC. Protein sequence: CASSDFAGPYNEQFF.

This chain joins TRBV5-1 and TRBJ2-5; TRBD1 might be the D (6 bases). Germline CDR1 and CDR2: SGHRS and YFSETQ. V dropped 4 bases and J dropped 2 bases, with 9 bases sitting between them. The CDR3 runs to 13 residues. CDR3 coding DNA: TGCGCCAGCAGCGCAGGGACACAAGAGACCCAGTACTTC. It is translated as CASSAGTQETQYF.

The chain has TRBV6-5 and TRBJ2-7; 7 nucleotides align to TRBD1. V was pared by 9 bases and J by 2 bases, with 4 bases of the junction left unmatched. The CDR3 covers 12 residues. Germline CDR1 MNHEY, CDR2 SVGAGI. CDR3 DNA: TGTGCCAGTCGGGACAGACCCTACGAGCAGTACGTC. Translation: CASRDRPYEQYV.

The chain recombines TRBV5-4 with TRBJ2-3; 14 bases align to TRBD2. The germline V gene has CDR1 SGHNT and CDR2 YYREEE (reference sequence). The length of the CDR3 is 19 residues. J gave up 2 bases and V 3 bases, and 11 bases lay outside the gene matches. The CDR3 sequence is CASSYGTSGSWGATDTQYF. The CDR3 bases are TGTGCCAGCAGCTACGGGACTAGCGGGAGTTGGGGGGCCACAGATACGCAGTATTTT.

This sequence joins TRBV4-3 and TRBJ2-1; 11 bases line up with TRBD2. The ends lost 1 base at V and 6 bases at J; junction bases unmatched: 2. From germline, CDR1 is LGHNA and CDR2 YSLEER. The CDR3 runs 15 residues. CDR3 DNA: TGCGCCAGCAGCCAAGTACTAGCGGGAGTCAATGAGCAGTTCTTC. This codes for CASSQVLAGVNEQFF.

The chain uses TRBV4-3 and TRBJ1-5; D not resolved. Trimming shortened V by 4 bases and J by 1 base, and 8 bases separated the two germline ends. The germline CDR1 and CDR2 sequences are LGHNA and YSLEER. This CDR3 is 14 amino acids long. CDR3 coding DNA: TGCGCCAGCAGCCGGTATCGGAGCAATCAGCCCCAGCATTTT. It yields the protein CASSRYRSNQPQHF.

This clone was seen more than once but under ten times. This rearrangement joins TRBV25-1 to TRBJ1-1; a possible D gene is TRBD1 (5 bases). V lost 6 bases to trimming and J lost 4 bases, with 18 bases between them. The CDR3 extends over 15 amino acids. Per germline, CDR1 MGHDK and CDR2 SYGVNS. The CDR3 nucleotides read TGTGCCAGCAGACCAGCCACCGGGGGGAGCACTGAAGCTTTCTTT. Its protein is CASRPATGGSTEAFF.

V usage is TRBV19 and J usage is TRBJ1-5; D is possibly TRBD1 (6 bases). The CDR3 contains 17 residues. The germline V gene has CDR1 LNHDA and CDR2 SQIVND (reference sequence). V lost 5 bases and J lost 2, with 19 bases in between. As DNA, the CDR3 is TGTGCCAGTAGTGTCTTGGGACAATATTTTGGCAATCAGCCCCAGCATTTT. The encoded protein is CASSVLGQYFGNQPQHF.

The V call is TRBV13, the J call TRBJ2-5; 15 bases map to TRBD2. V shed 5 bases and J 7 bases; nucleotides not matched to a gene: 5. The CDR3 extends over 15 amino acids. Per the germline V gene, CDR1 is PRHDT and CDR2 is FYEKMQ (reference sequence). CDR3: CASSRTSGRAGTQYF. The CDR3 region has the DNA TGTGCCAGCAGCCGGACTAGCGGGAGGGCCGGGACCCAGTACTTC.

CDR3 sequence: CASSDKGPGTEAFF. DNA of the CDR3: TGCGCCAGCAGTGACAAGGGGCCGGGCACTGAAGCTTTCTTT. This chain connects TRBV10-1 to TRBJ1-1, with a weak D call TRBD1 (5 bases). Trimming pared 3 bases from V and 4 bases from J, leaving 12 bases between. CDR1 and CDR2 from the germline V gene are WNHNN and SYGVQD (reference sequence). This CDR3 comprises 14 residues.

The chain carries TRBV11-2 and TRBJ2-3; 7 bases align to TRBD2. The CDR3 runs to 14 residues. Germline V lookup: CDR1 SGHAT, CDR2 FQNNGV. Trimming removed 5 bases from V and 9 bases from J; junction bases left unmatched: 11. CDR3 in DNA: TGTGCCAGCAGCCTTCGGACTAGATCGTCCACGCAGTATTTT. It specifies CASSLRTRSSTQYF.

The chain employs TRBV7-9 and TRBJ1-1, with unresolved D. V lost 5 bases and J 8 bases, leaving 18 bases between the germline ends. The CDR3 contains 14 residues. Germline V CDR1 and CDR2: SEHNR, FQNEAQ (reference sequence). CDR3 loop: CASSPIYREVEAFF. The DNA for the CDR3 is TGTGCCAGCAGCCCCATCTACCGGGAAGTGGAAGCTTTCTTT. The variable domain in full, with the rest retrieved from reference TRBV7-9 and TRBJ1-1, is DTGVSQNPRHKITKRGQNVTFRCDPISEHNRLYWYRQTLGQGPEFLTYFQNEAQLEKSRLLSDRFSAERPKGSFSTLEIQRTEQGDSAMYLCASSPIYREVEAFFGQGTRLTVV.

The genes are TRBV28 and TRBJ1-3, with 9 bases fitting TRBD1. The length of the CDR3 is 14 residues. The V and J ends lost 6 bases and 7 bases, in that order; junction bases with no gene match: 7. Per the germline V gene, CDR1 is MDHEN and CDR2 is SYDVKM. The CDR3 DNA is TGTGCCAGCAGGGACAGGGGATTAGGTAACACCATATATTTT. Translated, it gives CASRDRGLGNTIYF. The full variable domain, rest sourced from reference TRBV28 and TRBJ1-3, is DVKVTQSSRYLVKRTGEKVFLECVQDMDHENMFWYRQDPGLGLRLIYFSYDVKMKEKGDIPEGYSVSREKKERFSLILESASTNQTSMYLCASRDRGLGNTIYFGEGSWLTVV.

Only one count was recorded for this clone. V usage is TRBV29-1 and J usage is TRBJ2-5; a weak D match, TRBD2 (5 bases). The germline CDR1 and CDR2 sequences are SQVTM and ANQGSEA. This CDR3 has 13 residues. Trimming took 5 bases from V and 1 from J, leaving 11 bases between them. The CDR3 bases are TGCAGCGTTCAGAGAGGGATCCAAGAGACCCAGTACTTC. Translating it yields CSVQRGIQETQYF.